The 24 T cell receptor beta chains below were found in one sample sequenced in a study of blood T cell repertoires in COVID-19. Here immunoSEQ multiplex PCR was the method, and the copy in TCRdb shows in-frame clones only, minus some. The table records more than 95,000 clones, over 70% of them present only once. The specimen was peripheral blood. These receptor sequences come from a woman aged 50 to 65 with acute or convalescent COVID-19.

The genes are TRBV15 and TRBJ1-2, with unresolved D. V shed 0 bases and J shed 8 bases, with 13 bases lying between them. The length of the CDR3 is 14 residues. Per germline, CDR1 LNHNV and CDR2 YYDKDF (reference sequence). In nucleotides, the CDR3 is TGTGCCACCAGCAGAGATGGCCAGGCGGGAGGCTACACCTTC. Encoded protein: CATSRDGQAGGYTF. Complete variable domain (other parts from reference TRBV15 and TRBJ1-2): DAMVIQNPRYQVTQFGKPVTLSCSQTLNHNVMYWYQQKSSQAPKLLFHYYDKDFNNEADTPDNFQSRRPNTSFCFLDIRSPGLGDTAMYLCATSRDGQAGGYTFGSGTRLTVV.

CDR3 region: CASSPRDRGDGYTF. For the CDR3, the DNA is TGTGCCAGCTCACCGCGGGACAGGGGCGATGGCTACACCTTC. The rearrangement links TRBV18 to TRBJ1-2; 10 nucleotides line up with TRBD1. CDR1 is KGHSH and CDR2 is LQKENI in the germline V gene. J was trimmed by 6 bases and V by 3 bases; bases with no gene match: 4. CDR3 length: 14 amino acids.

The gene calls are TRBV5-1 and TRBJ1-2; maybe TRBD1 (5 bases). The V and J ends lost 5 bases and 5 bases respectively, with 13 bases between them. CDR1 is SGHRS and CDR2 is YFSETQ in the germline V gene. The CDR3 loop spans 13 amino acids. CDR3 sequence (DNA): TGCGCCAGCAGGCCAGGGTCCAATTATGGCTACACCTTC. This encodes CASRPGSNYGYTF.

This clone was counted a few times. The chain recombines TRBV12-3 or TRBV12-4 with TRBJ1-2, with TRBD1 identical over 7 bases. The V gene end was trimmed by 6 bases and the J gene end by 2 bases; junction bases not matched to a gene: 3. The CDR3 has 13 amino acids. The CDR3 coding sequence is TGTGCCAGCAGATCGGGACAGAACTATGGCTACACCTTC. Translating gives CASRSGQNYGYTF.

The genes are TRBV5-1 and TRBJ1-4; D unclear. The CDR3 is made up of 14 amino acids. V gave up 5 bases and J gave up 4 bases, with 12 bases separating them. Looked up from germline, CDR1 is SGHRS and CDR2 is YFSETQ. This CDR3 is CASRKERSNEKLFF. As DNA, the CDR3 is TGCGCCAGCAGGAAGGAGAGAAGTAATGAAAAACTGTTTTTT.

This clone was picked up one time. The J gene is TRBJ2-5, the V gene TRBV28; possibly TRBD1 for D (5 bases). The CDR3 runs 16 residues. V was trimmed by 4 bases and J by 5 bases, leaving 20 bases between them. Germline-derived CDR1 and CDR2 are MDHEN and SYDVKM. The CDR3: CASSYPPAGRRETQYF. The CDR3 bases are TGTGCCAGCAGTTACCCCCCGGCAGGGCGGCGGGAGACCCAGTACTTC. Using reference TRBV28 and TRBJ2-5 for the parts outside the CDR3, the full variable domain is DVKVTQSSRYLVKRTGEKVFLECVQDMDHENMFWYRQDPGLGLRLIYFSYDVKMKEKGDIPEGYSVSREKKERFSLILESASTNQTSMYLCASSYPPAGRRETQYFGPGTRLLVL.

This clone was recorded a few times. The chain combines TRBV5-1 with TRBJ2-3, with 10 bases lining up with TRBD2. V shed 6 bases, J shed 2 bases, and the junction held 6 bases outside the gene matches. The CDR3 has 15 amino acids. The germline CDR1 and CDR2 sequences are SGHRS and YFSETQ. The CDR3 loop reads CASTGLAEPTDTQYF. In DNA, the CDR3 is TGCGCCAGCACCGGACTAGCGGAACCCACAGATACGCAGTATTTT.

The rearrangement joins TRBV7-9 to TRBJ1-2, with 9 nucleotides matching TRBD1. Germline V lookup: CDR1 SEHNR, CDR2 FQNEAQ (reference sequence). V gave up 6 bases and J gave up 2 bases; unmatched junction bases: 1. This CDR3 is built from 13 residues. The CDR3 nucleotides read TGTGCCAGCAGTGGACAGGGGAACTATGGCTACACCTTC. This sequence encodes CASSGQGNYGYTF.

The J gene is TRBJ1-3, the V gene TRBV28, with D possibly TRBD1 on 5 matching bases. The CDR3 is made up of 15 amino acids. In germline, CDR1 is MDHEN, CDR2 SYDVKM. Trimming removed 6 bases at V and 7 bases at J, with 19 bases between. CDR3 coding DNA: TGTGCCAGCAGGGAGGCAGGGACGGCGGGGAACACCATATATTTT. Its translation: CASREAGTAGNTIYF.

This clone was found once. The J gene is TRBJ2-5, the V gene TRBV3-1 (or the pseudogene TRBV3-2), with 7 bases matching TRBD1. The CDR3 is 13 amino acids. With 2 bases clipped from V and 5 bases from J, the junction kept 2 bases outside the gene matches. Germline lookup yields CDR1 LGHDT and CDR2 YNNKEL (reference sequence). CDR3 loop: CASSQRGQETQYF. The DNA of the CDR3 is TGTGCCAGCAGCCAAAGGGGGCAGGAGACCCAGTACTTC.

This chain joins TRBV6-5 and TRBJ1-3; D ambiguous. The V end was cut by 3 bases, the J end by 3 bases, with 15 bases between. The CDR3 is 16 residues long. Germline V gives CDR1 MNHEY, CDR2 SVGAGI. The CDR3 is CASSYSTLSGGNTIYF. The CDR3 DNA reads TGTGCCAGCAGTTATTCAACCCTATCGGGTGGAAACACCATATATTTT.

Notes on this clone: At the DNA level, this CDR3 is encoded by other sequences in the same sample as well. The chain is built from TRBV5-1 and TRBJ2-5; D possibly corresponds to TRBD2 (5 bases). Germline CDR1 is SGHRS and CDR2 is YFSETQ. CDR3 length equals 13 residues. V lost 2 bases and J lost 4, with 9 bases in between. CDR3 in DNA: TGCGCCAGCAGCTTCGGGGTGGCAGAGACCCAGTACTTC. Its translation is CASSFGVAETQYF.

The V and J genes are TRBV6-5 and TRBJ2-1, with TRBD2 matching 7 bases. Trimming removed 5 bases from V and 6 bases from J; junction bases left unmatched: 7. The CDR3 contains 14 residues. Germline CDR1 MNHEY, CDR2 SVGAGI. The DNA of the CDR3 is TGTGCCAGCAGTCCCGGAGCGGGAAGCAATGAGCAGTTCTTC. Translating gives CASSPGAGSNEQFF.

The chain joins TRBV7-6 to TRBJ1-1; the match to TRBD1 covers 8 bases. V lost 3 bases and J lost 5; bases outside the gene matches: 8. The length of the CDR3 is 15 residues. Germline CDR1 and CDR2: SGHVS and FNYEAQ. CDR3 residues: CASSLEQGGRTEAFF. The CDR3 DNA sequence: TGTGCCAGCAGCTTGGAACAGGGGGGAAGAACTGAAGCTTTCTTT.

This clone was seen more than once but under ten times. The chain employs TRBV7-6 and TRBJ2-3, with TRBD2 matching over 13 bases. There are 15 residues in the CDR3. V shed 5 bases, J shed 7 bases, and the junction held 6 bases outside the gene matches. CDR1 SGHVS and CDR2 FNYEAQ come from the germline V gene. The DNA of the CDR3 is TGTGCCAGCAGCCCCACTAGCGGGGGGGCAAATACGCAGTATTTT. Translating gives CASSPTSGGANTQYF. Combining the CDR3 with reference TRBV7-6 and TRBJ2-3 gives the whole variable domain GAGVSQSPRYKVTKRGQDVALRCDPISGHVSLYWYRQALGQGPEFLTYFNYEAQQDKSGLPNDRFSAERPEGSISTLTIQRTEQRDSAMYRCASSPTSGGANTQYFGPGTRLTVL.

The rearrangement uses TRBV4-1 and TRBJ2-1; 8 nucleotides agree with TRBD2. The CDR3 has 18 residues. Germline CDR1 is MGHRA and CDR2 is YSYEKL. J gave up 3 bases and V 0 bases, and 10 bases lay outside the gene matches. In DNA, the CDR3 is TGCGCCAGCAGCCAAGAAACCGTTAGCGGGATCGTCTACAATGAGCAGTTCTTC. This codes for CASSQETVSGIVYNEQFF.

Comment on this clone: This sample also contains other DNA sequences that code for the same CDR3. The gene calls are TRBV5-1 and TRBJ2-3; 7 bases fit TRBD2. From germline, CDR1 is SGHRS and CDR2 YFSETQ. The CDR3 is 15 residues long. The J segment lost 3 bases and the V segment lost 2 bases, leaving 6 bases of the junction unmatched. In nucleotides, the CDR3 is TGCGCCAGCAGCTTAGCGGGATTGGGGACAGATACGCAGTATTTT. This codes for CASSLAGLGTDTQYF.

The table lists this clone with a few counts. The CDR3 is CASSQDLNSNQPQHF. In DNA form, the CDR3 reads TGTGCCAGCAGCCAAGACTTAAATAGCAATCAGCCCCAGCATTTT. The chain combines TRBV4-2 with TRBJ1-5; D is undetermined. Trimming left V 0 bases short and J 0 bases short, with 6 bases between. The CDR3 contains 15 residues. Germline V lookup: CDR1 LGHNA, CDR2 YNFKEQ.

This CDR3 is CASAADRGYQPQHF. The CDR3 nucleotides are TGTGCCAGCGCCGCGGACAGGGGATACCAGCCCCAGCATTTT. This chain links TRBV6-5 with TRBJ1-5; 9 positions agree with TRBD1. CDR3 length: 14 amino acids. J lost 7 bases, V lost 8 bases, and 9 bases had no gene match. Germline V gives CDR1 MNHEY, CDR2 SVGAGI.

CDR3 sequence reads: CAIRVGGSSYEQYF. As DNA, the CDR3 is TGTGCCATCAGAGTGGGCGGGAGCTCCTACGAGCAGTACTTC. The chain recombines TRBV10-3 with TRBJ2-7; 7 bases align to TRBD2. Germline V gene data show CDR1 as ENHRY and CDR2 as SYGVKD. V lost 6 bases and J lost 0; bases outside the gene matches: 5. The CDR3 sequence is 14 residues long.

This chain joins TRBV29-1 and TRBJ2-1; 9 bases fit TRBD2. The V segment lost 7 bases and the J segment 5 bases; nucleotides outside the gene matches: 3. This CDR3 has 12 residues. Per the germline V gene, CDR1 is SQVTM and CDR2 is ANQGSEA. CDR3 DNA: TGCAGCGCCGGGACTAGCCACAATGAGCAGTTCTTC. Residues: CSAGTSHNEQFF.

Here the CDR3 reads CASSPNRAGTDTQYF. CDR3 DNA sequence: TGTGCCAGCTCACCAAATCGAGCGGGAACAGATACGCAGTATTTT. This chain connects TRBV18 to TRBJ2-3; TRBD2 matches 7 bases. The germline V gene encodes CDR1 KGHSH and CDR2 LQKENI. J gave up 3 bases and V 2 bases, and 5 bases lay outside the gene matches. The CDR3 length is 15 residues.

The J gene is TRBJ1-5, the V gene TRBV7-9; TRBD1 might be the D (6 bases). Germline-derived CDR1 and CDR2 are SEHNR and FQNEAQ (reference sequence). The CDR3 sequence is 15 residues long. V lost 5 bases and J 4 bases, leaving 15 bases between the germline ends. The CDR3: CASSLQGIGNQPQHF. CDR3 sequence (DNA): TGTGCCAGCAGCCTCCAGGGGATTGGGAATCAGCCCCAGCATTTT.

The genes are TRBV5-8 and TRBJ2-5; TRBD1 is a possible D gene (5 bases). V shed 4 bases and J shed 4 bases, with 11 bases lying between them. From germline, CDR1 is SGHTS and CDR2 YDEGEE. The CDR3 is 13 amino acids. The CDR3 reads CASSIGQRETQYF. The CDR3 DNA reads TGTGCCAGCAGCATCGGACAAAGAGAGACCCAGTACTTC.